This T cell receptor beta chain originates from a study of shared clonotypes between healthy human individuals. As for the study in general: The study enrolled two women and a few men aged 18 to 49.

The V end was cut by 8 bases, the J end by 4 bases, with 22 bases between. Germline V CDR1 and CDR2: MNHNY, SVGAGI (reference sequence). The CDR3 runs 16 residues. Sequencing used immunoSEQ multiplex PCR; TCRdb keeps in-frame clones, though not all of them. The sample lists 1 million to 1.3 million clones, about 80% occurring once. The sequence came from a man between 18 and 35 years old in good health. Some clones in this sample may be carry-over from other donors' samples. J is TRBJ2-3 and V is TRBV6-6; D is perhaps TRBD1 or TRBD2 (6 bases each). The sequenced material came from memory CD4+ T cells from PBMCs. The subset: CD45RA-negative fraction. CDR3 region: CASWGTGGFLSDTQYF. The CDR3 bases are TGTGCCAGCTGGGGGACCGGGGGCTTTTTATCAGATACGCAGTATTTT.